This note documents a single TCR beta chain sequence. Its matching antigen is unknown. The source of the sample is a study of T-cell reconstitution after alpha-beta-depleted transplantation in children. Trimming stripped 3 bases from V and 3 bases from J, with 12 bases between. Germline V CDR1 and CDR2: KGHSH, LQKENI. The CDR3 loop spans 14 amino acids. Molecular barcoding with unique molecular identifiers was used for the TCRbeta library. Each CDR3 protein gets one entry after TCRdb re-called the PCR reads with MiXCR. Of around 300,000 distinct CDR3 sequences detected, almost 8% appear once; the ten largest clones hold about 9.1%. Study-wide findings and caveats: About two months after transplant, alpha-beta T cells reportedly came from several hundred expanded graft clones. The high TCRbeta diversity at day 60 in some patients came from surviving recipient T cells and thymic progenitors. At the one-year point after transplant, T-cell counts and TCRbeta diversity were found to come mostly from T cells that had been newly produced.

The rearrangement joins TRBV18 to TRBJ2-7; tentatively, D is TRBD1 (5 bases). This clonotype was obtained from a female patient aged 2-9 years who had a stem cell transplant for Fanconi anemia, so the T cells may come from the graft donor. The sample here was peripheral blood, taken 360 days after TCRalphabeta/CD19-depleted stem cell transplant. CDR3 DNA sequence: TGTGCCAGCTCACCGGCAGGGCCGAACTACGAGCAGTACTTC. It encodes CASSPAGPNYEQYF.